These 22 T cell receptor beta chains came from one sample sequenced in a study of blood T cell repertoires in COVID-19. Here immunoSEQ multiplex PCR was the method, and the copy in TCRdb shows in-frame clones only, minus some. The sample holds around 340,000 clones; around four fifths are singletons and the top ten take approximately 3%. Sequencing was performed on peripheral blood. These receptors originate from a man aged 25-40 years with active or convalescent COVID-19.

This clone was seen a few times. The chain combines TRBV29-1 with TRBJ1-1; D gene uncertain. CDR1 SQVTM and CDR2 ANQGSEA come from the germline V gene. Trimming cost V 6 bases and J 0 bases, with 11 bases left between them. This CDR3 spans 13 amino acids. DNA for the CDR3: TGCAGCGTCCGGCGGGATGTGAACACTGAAGCTTTCTTT. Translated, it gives CSVRRDVNTEAFF. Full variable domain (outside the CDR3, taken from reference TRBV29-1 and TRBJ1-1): SAVISQKPSRDICQRGTSLTIQCQVDSQVTMMFWYRQQPGQSLTLIATANQGSEATYESGFVIDKFPISRPNLTFSTLTVSNMSPEDSSIYLCSVRRDVNTEAFFGQGTRLTVV.

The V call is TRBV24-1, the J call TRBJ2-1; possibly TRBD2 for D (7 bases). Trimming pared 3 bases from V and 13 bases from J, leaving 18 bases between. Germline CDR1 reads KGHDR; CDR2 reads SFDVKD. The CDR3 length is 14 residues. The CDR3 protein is CATSDPVEGGAQFF. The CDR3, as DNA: TGTGCCACCAGTGATCCCGTAGAGGGGGGGGCCCAGTTCTTC.

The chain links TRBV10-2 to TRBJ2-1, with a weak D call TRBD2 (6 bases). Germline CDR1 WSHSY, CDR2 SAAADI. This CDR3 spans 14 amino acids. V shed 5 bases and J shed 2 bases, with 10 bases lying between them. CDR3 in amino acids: CASSLAGPYNEQFF. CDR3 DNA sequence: TGCGCCAGCAGTTTGGCGGGGCCCTACAATGAGCAGTTCTTC.

The CDR3 sequence is CASSSGQGLRPEQFF. CDR3 coding DNA: TGTGCCAGCAGCTCCGGACAGGGACTAAGACCTGAGCAGTTCTTC. The chain couples TRBV5-8 to TRBJ2-1; D may be TRBD1 (8 bases). The CDR3 runs 15 residues. The germline gives CDR1 SGHTS, CDR2 YDEGEE. With 3 bases removed from V and 9 bases from J, the gap between germline ends came to 19 bases.

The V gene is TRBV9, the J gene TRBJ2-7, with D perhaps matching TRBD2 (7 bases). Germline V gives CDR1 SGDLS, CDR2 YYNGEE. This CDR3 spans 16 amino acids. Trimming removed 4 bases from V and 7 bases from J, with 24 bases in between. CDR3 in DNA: TGTGCCAGCAGCCCGGGGTCTACGGCGGGGGCCGAGGAGCAGTACTTC. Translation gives CASSPGSTAGAEEQYF.

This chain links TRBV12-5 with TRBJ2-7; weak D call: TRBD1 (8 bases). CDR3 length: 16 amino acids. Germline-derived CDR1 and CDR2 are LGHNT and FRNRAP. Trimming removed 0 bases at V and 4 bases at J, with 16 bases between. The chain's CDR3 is CASGLVLGQGGYEQYF. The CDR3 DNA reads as TGTGCTAGTGGTTTGGTACTTGGACAGGGAGGGTACGAGCAGTACTTC.

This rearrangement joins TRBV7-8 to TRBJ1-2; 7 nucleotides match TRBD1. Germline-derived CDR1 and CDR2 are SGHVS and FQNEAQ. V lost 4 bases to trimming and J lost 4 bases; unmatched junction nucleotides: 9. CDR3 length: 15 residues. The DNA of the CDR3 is TGTGCCAGCAGCTCACAGGGGCAGGGCGTCTATGGCTACACCTTC. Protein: CASSSQGQGVYGYTF.

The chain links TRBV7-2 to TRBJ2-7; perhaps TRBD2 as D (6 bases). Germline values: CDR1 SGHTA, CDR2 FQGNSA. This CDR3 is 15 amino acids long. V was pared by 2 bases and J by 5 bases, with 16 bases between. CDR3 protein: CASSLREREIDEQYF. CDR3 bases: TGTGCCAGCAGCTTAAGGGAACGGGAGATAGACGAGCAGTACTTC.

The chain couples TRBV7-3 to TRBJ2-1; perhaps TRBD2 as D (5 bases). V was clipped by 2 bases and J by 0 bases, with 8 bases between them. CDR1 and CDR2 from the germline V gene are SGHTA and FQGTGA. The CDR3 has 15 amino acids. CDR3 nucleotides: TGTGCCAGCAGCTTAGAAGGGAGCTCCTACAATGAGCAGTTCTTC. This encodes CASSLEGSSYNEQFF.

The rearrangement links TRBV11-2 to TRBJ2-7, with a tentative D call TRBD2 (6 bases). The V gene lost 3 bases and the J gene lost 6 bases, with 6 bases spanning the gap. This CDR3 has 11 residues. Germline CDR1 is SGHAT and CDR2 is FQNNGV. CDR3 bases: TGTGCCAGCAGCTTGCGGGGCGAGCAGTACTTC. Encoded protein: CASSLRGEQYF.

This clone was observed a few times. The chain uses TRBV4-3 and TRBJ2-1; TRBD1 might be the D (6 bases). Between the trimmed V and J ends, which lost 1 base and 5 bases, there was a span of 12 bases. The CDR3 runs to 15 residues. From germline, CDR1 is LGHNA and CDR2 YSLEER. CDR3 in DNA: TGCGCCAGCAGCCAAGCCGGGACACCCCACAATGAGCAGTTCTTC. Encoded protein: CASSQAGTPHNEQFF.

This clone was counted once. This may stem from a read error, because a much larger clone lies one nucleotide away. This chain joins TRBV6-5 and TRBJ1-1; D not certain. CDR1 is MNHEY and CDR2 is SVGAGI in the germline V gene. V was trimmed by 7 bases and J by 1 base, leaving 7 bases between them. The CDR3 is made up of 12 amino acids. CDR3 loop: CASNRGNTEAFF. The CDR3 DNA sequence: TGTGCCAGCAATCGGGGGAACACTGAAGCTTTCTTT.

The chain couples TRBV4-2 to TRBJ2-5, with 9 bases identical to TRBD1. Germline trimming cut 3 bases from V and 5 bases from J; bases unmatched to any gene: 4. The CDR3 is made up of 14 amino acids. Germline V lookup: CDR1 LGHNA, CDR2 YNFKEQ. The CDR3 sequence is CASSQGDRAETQYF. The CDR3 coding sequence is TGTGCCAGCAGCCAGGGGGACAGGGCCGAGACCCAGTACTTC.

The CDR3 loop is CASRTSPQSSNQPQHF. CDR3 bases: TGTGCCAGTAGAACCAGTCCCCAATCTAGCAATCAGCCCCAGCATTTT. This chain links TRBV19 with TRBJ1-5, with D hard to call. V was shortened by 6 bases and J by 0 bases, with 15 bases between the two germline ends. The CDR3 totals 16 residues. From germline, CDR1 is LNHDA and CDR2 SQIVND (reference sequence). Supplemented by reference TRBV19 and TRBJ1-5, the full variable domain reads DGGITQSPKYLFRKEGQNVTLSCEQNLNHDAMYWYRQDPGQGLRLIYYSQIVNDFQKGDIAEGYSVSREKKESFPLTVTSAQKNPTAFYLCASRTSPQSSNQPQHFGDGTRLSIL.

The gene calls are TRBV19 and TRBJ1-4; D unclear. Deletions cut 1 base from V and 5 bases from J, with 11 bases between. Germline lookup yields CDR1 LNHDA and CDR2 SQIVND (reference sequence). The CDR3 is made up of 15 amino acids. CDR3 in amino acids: CASSIGVGPNEKLFF. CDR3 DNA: TGTGCCAGTAGTATAGGAGTGGGCCCAAATGAAAAACTGTTTTTT.

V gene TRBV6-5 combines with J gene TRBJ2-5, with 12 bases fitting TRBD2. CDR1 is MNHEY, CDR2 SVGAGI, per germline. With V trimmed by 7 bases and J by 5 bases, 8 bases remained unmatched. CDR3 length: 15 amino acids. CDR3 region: CASNRLAGVWETQYF. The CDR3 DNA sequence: TGTGCCAGCAACCGACTAGCGGGAGTGTGGGAGACCCAGTACTTC.

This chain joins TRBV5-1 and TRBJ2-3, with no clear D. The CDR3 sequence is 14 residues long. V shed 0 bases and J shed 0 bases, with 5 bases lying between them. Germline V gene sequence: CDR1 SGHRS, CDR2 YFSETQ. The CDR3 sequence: CASSLAHSTDTQYF. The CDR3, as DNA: TGCGCCAGCAGCTTGGCCCATAGCACAGATACGCAGTATTTT.

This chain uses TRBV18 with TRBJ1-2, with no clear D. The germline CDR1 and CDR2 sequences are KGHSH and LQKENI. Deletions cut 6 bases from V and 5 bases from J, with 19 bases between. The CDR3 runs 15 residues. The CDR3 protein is CASSQRSEADYGYTF. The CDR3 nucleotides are TGTGCCAGCTCCCAGCGTTCGGAGGCAGATTATGGCTACACCTTC.

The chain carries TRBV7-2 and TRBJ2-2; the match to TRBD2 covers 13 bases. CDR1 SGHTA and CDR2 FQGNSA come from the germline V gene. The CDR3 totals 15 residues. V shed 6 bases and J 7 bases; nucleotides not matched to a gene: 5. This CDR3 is CASRRLAGGVGELFF. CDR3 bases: TGTGCCAGCAGGAGACTAGCGGGGGGAGTCGGGGAGCTGTTTTTT.

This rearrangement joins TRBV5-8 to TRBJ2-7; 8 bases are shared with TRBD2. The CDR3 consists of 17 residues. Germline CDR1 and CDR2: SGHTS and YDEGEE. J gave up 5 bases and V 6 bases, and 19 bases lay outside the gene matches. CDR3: CASKATYGRTSSDEQYF. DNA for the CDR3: TGTGCCAGCAAGGCCACTTATGGGCGGACTAGCAGCGACGAGCAGTACTTC.

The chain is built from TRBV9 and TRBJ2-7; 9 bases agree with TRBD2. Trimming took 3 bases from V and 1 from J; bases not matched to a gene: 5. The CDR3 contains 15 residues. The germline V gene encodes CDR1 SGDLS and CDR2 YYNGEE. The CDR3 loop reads CASSGSAGGSYEQYF. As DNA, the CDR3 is TGTGCCAGCAGCGGGTCAGCGGGGGGTTCCTACGAGCAGTACTTC.

The CDR3 sequence is CASSDVGEDQETQYF. The CDR3 DNA is TGTGCCAGCAGTGACGTTGGAGAGGACCAAGAGACCCAGTACTTC. The chain combines TRBV6-4 with TRBJ2-5; D remains unclear. V lost 2 bases, J lost 0 bases, and 10 bases lay in between. The CDR3 is 15 amino acids. Germline values: CDR1 MRHNA, CDR2 SNTAGT.